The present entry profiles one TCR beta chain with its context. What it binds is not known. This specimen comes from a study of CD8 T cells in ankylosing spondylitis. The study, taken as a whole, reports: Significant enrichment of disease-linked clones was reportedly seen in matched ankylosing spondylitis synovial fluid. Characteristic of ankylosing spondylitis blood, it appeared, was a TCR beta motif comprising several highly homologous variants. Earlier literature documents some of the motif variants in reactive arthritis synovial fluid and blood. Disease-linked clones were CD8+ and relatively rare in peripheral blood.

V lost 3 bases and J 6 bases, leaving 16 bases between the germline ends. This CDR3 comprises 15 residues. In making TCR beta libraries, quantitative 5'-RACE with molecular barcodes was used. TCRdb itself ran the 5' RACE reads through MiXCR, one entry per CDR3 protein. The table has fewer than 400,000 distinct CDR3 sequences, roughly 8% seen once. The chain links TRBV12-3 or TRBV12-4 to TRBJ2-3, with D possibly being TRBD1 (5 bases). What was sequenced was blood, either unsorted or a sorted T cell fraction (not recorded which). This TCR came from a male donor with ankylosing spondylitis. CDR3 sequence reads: CASSFGSGAWDTQYF. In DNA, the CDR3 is TGTGCCAGCAGTTTCGGGTCTGGGGCGTGGGATACGCAGTATTTT.